These 22 T cell receptor beta chains were all obtained from the same sample, sequenced in a study of brain T cells in children with intractable seizures. Assay: immunoSEQ multiplex PCR; the TCRdb copy retains only in-frame clones and omits some. The table has some 80,000 clones, around nine tenths seen once; the top ten hold 20% to 25%. This specimen was peripheral blood, taken at surgery. Receptor source: a girl under 10 years old with Rasmussen encephalitis and intractable seizures.

The rearrangement links TRBV6-5 to TRBJ2-1; D possibly matches TRBD1 or TRBD2 (5 bases each). This CDR3 has 14 residues. V was clipped by 5 bases and J by 5 bases, with 13 bases between them. The germline CDR1 and CDR2 sequences are MNHEY and SVGAGI. The CDR3 loop reads CASSPGQANNEQFF. CDR3 coding DNA: TGTGCCAGCAGTCCGGGGCAGGCTAACAATGAGCAGTTCTTC.

This clone was detected only once. CDR3 bases: TGCAGCGTTGCGGGGCTACTACAAGAGACCCAGTACTTC. It yields the protein CSVAGLLQETQYF. V and J are TRBV29-1 and TRBJ2-5, with D perhaps matching TRBD1 or TRBD2 (5 bases each). Per the germline V gene, CDR1 is SQVTM and CDR2 is ANQGSEA. The CDR3 spans 13 residues. V was shortened by 4 bases and J by 2 bases, with 11 bases between the two germline ends.

The rearrangement joins TRBV11-3 to TRBJ2-3, with D hard to call. This CDR3 contains 17 residues. Germline CDR1 and CDR2: SGHNT and YENEEA. The germline V and J ends were trimmed by 0 bases and 8 bases, with 21 bases remaining between them. Here the CDR3 reads CASSLETRLTVVGTQYF. The CDR3 nucleotides read TGTGCCAGCAGCTTAGAGACGCGGCTCACGGTCGTTGGTACGCAGTATTTT.

The V call is TRBV12-5, the J call TRBJ1-1; 8 bases are a match to TRBD1. The V gene's germline CDR1 is LGHNT and CDR2 FRNRAP. CDR3 length: 18 residues. J lost 1 base, V lost 6 bases, and 16 bases had no gene match. As DNA, the CDR3 is TGTGCTAGTGGCCTTACCGGACAGGGAGGTTGGGCGAACACTGAAGCTTTCTTT. Residues: CASGLTGQGGWANTEAFF.

This chain connects TRBV5-3 to TRBJ1-3, with no clear D. TRBV5-3 is known as an ORF, though its function is uncertain. Trimming stripped 4 bases from V and 0 bases from J, with 5 bases between. The CDR3 consists of 13 residues. The CDR3 coding sequence is TGTGCCAGAAGCACGGGCTCTGGAAACACCATATATTTT. As protein: CARSTGSGNTIYF.

The rearrangement uses TRBV4-2 and TRBJ2-1; 8 bases agree with TRBD1. Germline CDR1 LGHNA, CDR2 YNFKEQ. The length of the CDR3 is 15 residues. V lost 3 bases, J lost 5 bases, and 6 bases stayed unmatched. In nucleotides, the CDR3 is TGTGCCAGCAGCCAGGTGGGGACAGGCGACAATGAGCAGTTCTTC. Translation: CASSQVGTGDNEQFF.

The CDR3 loop is CASSQEGGSGRSETQYF. The CDR3 DNA follows: TGCGCCAGCAGCCAAGAGGGCGGTAGCGGGAGAAGTGAGACCCAGTACTTC. The rearrangement links TRBV4-1 to TRBJ2-5, with 9 bases identical to TRBD2. Looked up from germline, CDR1 is MGHRA and CDR2 is YSYEKL. Trimming at V came to 0 bases and at J to 5 bases, leaving 10 bases not matched to a gene. This CDR3 comprises 17 residues.

The chain joins TRBV4-1 to TRBJ1-2; D ambiguous. CDR3 size: 13 residues. Germline V gene data show CDR1 as MGHRA and CDR2 as YSYEKL. The V gene lost 2 bases and the J gene lost 8 bases, with 12 bases spanning the gap. The CDR3 sequence: CASSQKDFYGYTF. For the CDR3, the DNA is TGCGCCAGCAGCCAAAAGGACTTTTACGGCTACACCTTC.

In this sample, this clone turned up once. V and J are TRBV6-5 and TRBJ1-2; D possibly corresponds to TRBD1 (5 bases). CDR3 length: 13 residues. From germline, CDR1 is MNHEY and CDR2 SVGAGI. The germline V and J ends were trimmed by 2 bases and 2 bases, with 6 bases remaining between them. CDR3 sequence (DNA): TGTGCCAGCAGTTACGGGGGGAACTATGGCTACACCTTC. Its translation: CASSYGGNYGYTF.

The chain carries TRBV4-1 and TRBJ1-1; D might be TRBD1 (6 bases). Trimming cost V 3 bases and J 2 bases, with 16 bases left between them. Germline lookup yields CDR1 MGHRA and CDR2 YSYEKL. This CDR3 has 16 residues. The CDR3 DNA is TGCGCCAGCAGCCATGAGGGCGGCAGGGGTAACACTGAAGCTTTCTTT. Translated, it gives CASSHEGGRGNTEAFF.

This clone was seen just once. CDR3 loop: CASSARDREDDEQYF. CDR3 DNA sequence: TGTGCCAGCAGCGCCCGGGACAGGGAGGACGACGAGCAGTACTTC. The chain is built from TRBV11-3 and TRBJ2-7; 9 bases line up with TRBD1. CDR3 length: 15 residues. V was clipped by 5 bases and J by 5 bases; unmatched bases: 10. Germline V gene sequence: CDR1 SGHNT, CDR2 YENEEA.

This clone was recorded only once. This chain links TRBV4-1 with TRBJ2-7; 9 nucleotides line up with TRBD1. The CDR3 has 15 residues. J lost 6 bases, V lost 2 bases, and 8 bases had no gene match. The V gene's germline CDR1 is MGHRA and CDR2 YSYEKL. Written as DNA, the CDR3 is TGCGCCAGCAGCCAAATGGGACAGGGTAGGGGCGAGCAGTACTTC. This encodes CASSQMGQGRGEQYF.

This chain joins TRBV20-1 and TRBJ2-3; no definite D call. The CDR3 covers 11 residues. With 6 bases removed from V and 6 bases from J, the gap between germline ends came to 10 bases. Per the germline V gene, CDR1 is DFQATT and CDR2 is SNEGSKA (reference sequence). The CDR3 nucleotides read TGCAGTGCCGAAATTTCTGATACGCAGTATTTT. Its translation: CSAEISDTQYF.

The chain joins TRBV5-4 to TRBJ1-1; D remains ambiguous. The ends were cut back, 2 bases at V and 0 bases at J, with 5 bases in the middle. Germline V lookup: CDR1 SGHNT, CDR2 YYREEE (reference sequence). This CDR3 contains 13 residues. CDR3 sequence (DNA): TGTGCCAGCAGCTTCTCCCTGAACACTGAAGCTTTCTTT. Encoded protein: CASSFSLNTEAFF.

This sequence joins TRBV9 and TRBJ1-3; D unclear. Germline-derived CDR1 and CDR2 are SGDLS and YYNGEE. This CDR3 contains 17 residues. V was trimmed by 0 bases and J by 4 bases, leaving 17 bases between them. The CDR3 loop is CASSVEPASHTGNTIYF. CDR3 sequence (DNA): TGTGCCAGCAGCGTAGAGCCAGCCAGCCATACAGGAAACACCATATATTTT.

This chain uses TRBV9 with TRBJ1-2; TRBD1 might be the D (5 bases). The CDR3 is 14 amino acids. Between the trimmed V and J ends, which lost 0 bases and 7 bases, there was a span of 13 bases. Germline CDR1 is SGDLS and CDR2 is YYNGEE. The CDR3 protein is CASSVGQGKSGYTF. The CDR3 DNA is TGTGCCAGCAGCGTAGGGCAGGGAAAGTCTGGCTACACCTTC.

V gene TRBV10-3 combines with J gene TRBJ1-5; D remains unclear. CDR1 ENHRY and CDR2 SYGVKD come from the germline V gene. The CDR3 has 12 amino acids. The V gene lost 3 bases and the J gene lost 4 bases, with 4 bases spanning the gap. The CDR3 DNA reads TGTGCCATCAGTGATGGTAATCAGCCCCAGCATTTT. Translated: CAISDGNQPQHF.

The chain links TRBV20-1 to TRBJ1-3, with unresolved D. In germline, CDR1 is DFQATT, CDR2 SNEGSKA (reference sequence). This CDR3 contains 14 residues. V lost 3 bases to trimming and J lost 1 base, with 10 bases between them. This CDR3 reads CSASRVWSGNTIYF. The CDR3 DNA follows: TGCAGTGCTAGTCGGGTCTGGTCTGGAAACACCATATATTTT.

The V gene is TRBV19, the J gene TRBJ1-1; the D gene is possibly TRBD1 (6 bases). The CDR3 sequence is 10 residues long. The V end lost 11 bases, the J end lost 9 bases, and 13 bases lay between the germline ends. Germline V gene lookup returns CDR1 LNHDA and CDR2 SQIVND (reference sequence). The CDR3 is CASGVRKAFF. The CDR3 coding sequence is TGTGCCTCAGGGGTGAGGAAAGCTTTCTTT.

The table lists this clone with a count of one. CDR3 protein: CASSAIAYEQYF. CDR3 nucleotides: TGTGCCAGCAGCGCAATAGCGTACGAGCAGTACTTC. This chain links TRBV13 with TRBJ2-7, with a possible D match to TRBD2 (5 bases). CDR3 length equals 12 residues. Germline V gene sequence: CDR1 PRHDT, CDR2 FYEKMQ (reference sequence). Trimming shortened V by 5 bases and J by 4 bases, and 9 bases separated the two germline ends.

The V call is TRBV7-9, the J call TRBJ2-5; 10 nucleotides line up with TRBD1. The length of the CDR3 is 16 residues. Losses at the gene ends were 4 bases for V and 2 bases for J; bases not matched to a gene: 7. Looked up from germline, CDR1 is SEHNR and CDR2 is FQNEAQ (reference sequence). The CDR3 coding sequence is TGTGCCAGCAGCTCAGGGACAGGGGCGCATCAAGAGACCCAGTACTTC. Residues: CASSSGTGAHQETQYF.

The CDR3 protein is CASGLDWETQYF. CDR3 DNA: TGTGCTAGTGGTTTAGATTGGGAGACCCAGTACTTC. The chain couples TRBV12-5 to TRBJ2-5, with D unclear. CDR1 and CDR2 (germline): LGHNT, FRNRAP. The V gene lost 3 bases and the J gene lost 5 bases, with 7 bases spanning the gap. The CDR3 covers 12 residues.